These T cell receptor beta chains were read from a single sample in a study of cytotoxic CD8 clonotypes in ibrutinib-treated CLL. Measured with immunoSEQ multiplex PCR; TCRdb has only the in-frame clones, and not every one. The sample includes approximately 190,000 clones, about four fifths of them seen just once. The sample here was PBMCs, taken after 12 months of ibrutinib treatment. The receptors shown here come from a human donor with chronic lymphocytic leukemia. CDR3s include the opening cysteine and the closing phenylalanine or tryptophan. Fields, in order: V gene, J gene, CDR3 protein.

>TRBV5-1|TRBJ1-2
CASSLRHTGGRRYGYTF
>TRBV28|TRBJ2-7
CASINGGRIGGNYEQYF
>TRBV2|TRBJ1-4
CASRRSGTLTNEKLFF
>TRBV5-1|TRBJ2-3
CASSTGLAGDYGTDTQYF
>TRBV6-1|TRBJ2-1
CASSEAVGYNEQFF
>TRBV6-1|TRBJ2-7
CANKLGAAYEQYF
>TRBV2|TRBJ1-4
CASSPGGTTEKLFF
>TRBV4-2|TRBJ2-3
CASSQGRWEGRTDTQYF
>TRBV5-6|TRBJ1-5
CASSLYQINQPQHF
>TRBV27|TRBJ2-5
CASSFLGFQETQYF
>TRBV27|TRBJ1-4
CASGETNEKLFF
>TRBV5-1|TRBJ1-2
CASSIEPRSYGYTF
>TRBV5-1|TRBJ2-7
CASSLARASVGEQYF
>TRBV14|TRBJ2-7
CASSRLGTNAAYEQYF
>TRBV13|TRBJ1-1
CASSTGQGPTEAFF
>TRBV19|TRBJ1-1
CASSTIGTEAFF